A selection of T cell receptor beta chains follows, all from one sample in a study of blood T cell dynamics during melanoma immunotherapy. Here immunoSEQ multiplex PCR was the method, and the copy in TCRdb shows in-frame clones only, minus some. This sample has about 20,000 clones, with 89% found just once. The specimen comprised blood, sampled from a patient treated with checkpoint blockade. Receptor source: a human donor with melanoma. CDR3s include the opening cysteine and the closing phenylalanine or tryptophan. Each record gives: J gene, D gene, V gene, clone size, CDR3 DNA, CDR3 protein. D genes are given only for firm matches. Rows may omit the clone size; those that give it use once, few, many or a size class.

J gene: TRBJ1-6; D gene: NA; V gene: TRBV30; clone size: NA; CDR3 DNA: TGTGCCTGGACGCAAGGACCCGATAATTCACCCCTCCACTTT; CDR3 protein: CAWTQGPDNSPLHF
J gene: TRBJ2-1; D gene: TRBD2; V gene: TRBV7-3; clone size: NA; CDR3 DNA: TGTGCCAGCAGCTTAAGGGCTGGGCGGGAGGTCTCCTACAATGAGCAGTTCTTC; CDR3 protein: CASSLRAGREVSYNEQFF
J gene: TRBJ2-7; D gene: NA; V gene: TRBV29-1; clone size: NA; CDR3 DNA: TGCAGCGTTGAATTAGTGAGCGCCCGCTCCTACGAGCAGTACTTC; CDR3 protein: CSVELVSARSYEQYF
J gene: TRBJ1-5; D gene: NA; V gene: TRBV6-5; clone size: NA; CDR3 DNA: TGTGCCAGCAGCCGGGATAGCAATCAGCCCCAGCATTTT; CDR3 protein: CASSRDSNQPQHF
J gene: TRBJ2-1; D gene: TRBD2; V gene: TRBV6-6; clone size: NA; CDR3 DNA: TGTGCCAGCAGTCCCCGGGCAGCGGGGACTCACAATGAGCAGTTCTTC; CDR3 protein: CASSPRAAGTHNEQFF
J gene: TRBJ1-2; D gene: NA; V gene: TRBV5-4; clone size: few; CDR3 DNA: TGTGCCAGCAGCGCCTCCCTGCGAGGGTTTGAGGGCTACACCTTC; CDR3 protein: CASSASLRGFEGYTF
J gene: TRBJ1-2; D gene: TRBD1; V gene: TRBV6-4; clone size: NA; CDR3 DNA: TGTGCCAGCAGTGCCTGGGGGACAGGCCAAGGACCATTTGGCTACACCTTC; CDR3 protein: CASSAWGTGQGPFGYTF
J gene: TRBJ2-3; D gene: TRBD2; V gene: TRBV7-9; clone size: NA; CDR3 DNA: TGTGCCAGCAGCTCCTTAGCGGGACGCACAGATACGCAGTATTTT; CDR3 protein: CASSSLAGRTDTQYF
J gene: TRBJ1-1; D gene: NA; V gene: TRBV30; clone size: NA; CDR3 DNA: TGTGCCTGGAGTGGACAGGTCCTAGAAGCTTTCTTT; CDR3 protein: CAWSGQVLEAFF
J gene: TRBJ1-1; D gene: NA; V gene: TRBV6-5; clone size: NA; CDR3 DNA: TGTGCCAGCAGCCGGGGGGGGGAGCAAGCTTTCTTT; CDR3 protein: CASSRGGEQAFF
J gene: TRBJ1-4; D gene: NA; V gene: TRBV5-5; clone size: NA; CDR3 DNA: TGTGCCAGCAGCACGACAGAGGTTAATGAAAAACTGTTTTTT; CDR3 protein: CASSTTEVNEKLFF
J gene: TRBJ1-1; D gene: NA; V gene: TRBV19; clone size: NA; CDR3 DNA: TGTGCCACTGACACAGGGACATCGAACACTGAAGCTTTCTTT; CDR3 protein: CATDTGTSNTEAFF
J gene: TRBJ1-3; D gene: NA; V gene: TRBV7-9; clone size: NA; CDR3 DNA: TGTGCCAGCAGCTACGACGGCCGCTCTGGAAACACCATATATTTT; CDR3 protein: CASSYDGRSGNTIYF
J gene: TRBJ1-5; D gene: NA; V gene: TRBV4-1; clone size: NA; CDR3 DNA: TGCGCCAGCAGCCATGACTTGGGACAGCCCCAGCATTTT; CDR3 protein: CASSHDLGQPQHF
J gene: TRBJ1-5; D gene: NA; V gene: TRBV28; clone size: NA; CDR3 DNA: TGTGCCAGCAGTTCACCCGACAGTAGCAATCAGCCCCAGCATTTT; CDR3 protein: CASSSPDSSNQPQHF
J gene: TRBJ1-2; D gene: TRBD1; V gene: TRBV30; clone size: NA; CDR3 DNA: TGTGCCTGGAGTGGGGGGACAGGGGCGAACTATGGCTACACCTTC; CDR3 protein: CAWSGGTGANYGYTF
J gene: TRBJ1-6; D gene: NA; V gene: TRBV7-3; clone size: few; CDR3 DNA: TGTGCCAGCAGCTGGCAGGGGCATAATTCACCCCTCCACTTT; CDR3 protein: CASSWQGHNSPLHF
J gene: TRBJ1-2; D gene: NA; V gene: TRBV2; clone size: few; CDR3 DNA: TGTGCCAGCCGGGCCAGGGAGAGCCACTATGGCTACACCTTC; CDR3 protein: CASRARESHYGYTF
J gene: TRBJ1-2; D gene: NA; V gene: TRBV25-1; clone size: NA; CDR3 DNA: TGTGCCAGCAGCCTCAACTATGGCTACACCTTC; CDR3 protein: CASSLNYGYTF
J gene: TRBJ2-3; D gene: TRBD2; V gene: TRBV14; clone size: NA; CDR3 DNA: TGTGCCAGCAGCCGAACTAGCGGGGGGGAAAGCTTCACAGATACGCAGTATTTT; CDR3 protein: CASSRTSGGESFTDTQYF
J gene: TRBJ1-3; D gene: NA; V gene: TRBV6-1; clone size: few; CDR3 DNA: TGTGCCAGTTCAGACGGCGCCTCTGGAAACACCATATATTTT; CDR3 protein: CASSDGASGNTIYF
J gene: TRBJ1-1; D gene: TRBD1; V gene: TRBV19; clone size: few; CDR3 DNA: TGTGCCAGTAGTCGGACAGGAATGACCGAAGCTTTCTTT; CDR3 protein: CASSRTGMTEAFF
J gene: TRBJ1-3; D gene: NA; V gene: TRBV6-5; clone size: NA; CDR3 DNA: TGTGCCAGCAGCCTCAGGGATATGTCGGGAAACACCATATATTTT; CDR3 protein: CASSLRDMSGNTIYF
J gene: TRBJ2-2; D gene: TRBD2; V gene: TRBV30; clone size: NA; CDR3 DNA: TGTGCCTGGAGTTCCCCGGGACTAGCTGACACCGGGGAGCTGTTTTTT; CDR3 protein: CAWSSPGLADTGELFF
J gene: TRBJ2-4; D gene: NA; V gene: TRBV5-1; clone size: NA; CDR3 DNA: TGCGCCAGCGTTGGGTTGCCGGGTGAAAACATTCAGTACTTC; CDR3 protein: CASVGLPGENIQYF
J gene: TRBJ1-2; D gene: NA; V gene: TRBV4-1; clone size: few; CDR3 DNA: TGCGCCAGCAGCCAAGATCAGGCCATCGCGAGGGGCTACACCTTC; CDR3 protein: CASSQDQAIARGYTF
J gene: TRBJ2-1; D gene: NA; V gene: TRBV6-6; clone size: once; CDR3 DNA: TGTGCCAGCACCCATCGGCCGGGGAGCTCCTACAATGAGCAGTTCTTC; CDR3 protein: CASTHRPGSSYNEQFF
J gene: TRBJ1-5; D gene: NA; V gene: TRBV6-1; clone size: NA; CDR3 DNA: TGTGCCAGCAGTGAAGCGCTGGGGGCGAATCAGCCCCAGCATTTT; CDR3 protein: CASSEALGANQPQHF
J gene: TRBJ1-2; D gene: NA; V gene: TRBV27; clone size: NA; CDR3 DNA: TGTGCCAGCAGTTCCCCCGGGACAAACTATGGCTACACCTTC; CDR3 protein: CASSSPGTNYGYTF
J gene: TRBJ2-1; D gene: TRBD2; V gene: TRBV19; clone size: NA; CDR3 DNA: TGTGCCAGTAGTGGCGGGACTAGCCGGCTGCGTCTCTTC; CDR3 protein: CASSGGTSRLRLF
J gene: TRBJ2-7; D gene: TRBD1; V gene: TRBV5-6; clone size: NA; CDR3 DNA: TGTGCCAGCAGCTTGGCCGACAGGGGGCCGGATGAGCAGTACTTC; CDR3 protein: CASSLADRGPDEQYF
J gene: TRBJ1-6; D gene: NA; V gene: TRBV9; clone size: NA; CDR3 DNA: TGTGCCAGCAGCCCCCAGGTGGGCAATTCACCCCTCCACTTT; CDR3 protein: CASSPQVGNSPLHF
J gene: TRBJ1-2; D gene: NA; V gene: TRBV18; clone size: NA; CDR3 DNA: TGTGCCAGCTCACCAGATTTGCAGATCTATGGCTACACCTTC; CDR3 protein: CASSPDLQIYGYTF
J gene: TRBJ2-3; D gene: NA; V gene: TRBV5-6; clone size: NA; CDR3 DNA: TGTGCCAGCAGCTTGGGACGGGGCGCAGATACGCAGTATTTT; CDR3 protein: CASSLGRGADTQYF
J gene: TRBJ1-2; D gene: NA; V gene: TRBV19; clone size: NA; CDR3 DNA: TGTGCCAGTACAGCCGCTCAGGTCGTGAGAGGGGGCTACACCTTC; CDR3 protein: CASTAAQVVRGGYTF
J gene: TRBJ2-1; D gene: TRBD2; V gene: TRBV5-1; clone size: NA; CDR3 DNA: TGCGCCAGCAGCTCGGGGGGAGGGTCCTACAATGAGCAGTTCTTC; CDR3 protein: CASSSGGGSYNEQFF
J gene: TRBJ1-5; D gene: NA; V gene: TRBV19; clone size: NA; CDR3 DNA: TGTGCCAGTAGCACTATAGCTGGGCAGGGCAATCAGCCCCAGCATTTT; CDR3 protein: CASSTIAGQGNQPQHF
J gene: TRBJ1-5; D gene: NA; V gene: TRBV19; clone size: NA; CDR3 DNA: TGTGCCAGTAGTATCCCCGCCGGGAGCTATAGGGTAGGCAATCAGCCCCAGCATTTT; CDR3 protein: CASSIPAGSYRVGNQPQHF
J gene: TRBJ2-5; D gene: NA; V gene: TRBV5-6; clone size: NA; CDR3 DNA: TGTGCCAGCAGCTTGGCCAAGGGAATCGGAGAGACCCAGTACTTC; CDR3 protein: CASSLAKGIGETQYF
J gene: TRBJ1-2; D gene: NA; V gene: TRBV28; clone size: NA; CDR3 DNA: TGTGCCAGCAGCTTAAGGTTGCGCTACACCTTC; CDR3 protein: CASSLRLRYTF
J gene: TRBJ2-7; D gene: TRBD2; V gene: TRBV5-1; clone size: NA; CDR3 DNA: TGCGCCAGCAGCTTGGCCTGGGCTAGCGGGAGCATCTCCTACGAGCAGTACTTC; CDR3 protein: CASSLAWASGSISYEQYF
J gene: TRBJ2-3; D gene: NA; V gene: TRBV7-2; clone size: NA; CDR3 DNA: TGTGCCAGCAGTTACGGCGGCACCCGAGGGGCAGATACGCAGTATTTT; CDR3 protein: CASSYGGTRGADTQYF
J gene: TRBJ1-2; D gene: TRBD1; V gene: TRBV7-2; clone size: NA; CDR3 DNA: TGTGCCAGCAGCTTTCTAAGGACAGGGGAAGGCTACACCTTC; CDR3 protein: CASSFLRTGEGYTF
J gene: TRBJ2-7; D gene: NA; V gene: TRBV18; clone size: NA; CDR3 DNA: TGTGCCAGCTCACTAGGGCAAGGCTCCTACGAGCAGTACTTC; CDR3 protein: CASSLGQGSYEQYF
J gene: TRBJ2-3; D gene: TRBD1; V gene: TRBV9; clone size: NA; CDR3 DNA: TGTGCCAGCAGCGTAGTAGGGACAGTGGCAGATACGCAGTATTTT; CDR3 protein: CASSVVGTVADTQYF
J gene: TRBJ2-7; D gene: TRBD1; V gene: TRBV6-1; clone size: NA; CDR3 DNA: TGTGCCAGCAGTGACCGTACCCAGGGGGCCTACGAGCAGTACTTC; CDR3 protein: CASSDRTQGAYEQYF
J gene: TRBJ1-6; D gene: NA; V gene: TRBV7-9; clone size: NA; CDR3 DNA: TGTGCCAGCACCCAATTAGGGCTGTATTCACCCCTCCACTTT; CDR3 protein: CASTQLGLYSPLHF